A few counts support the clone carrying this T cell receptor (beta chain). Its antigen is not known. The V gene's germline CDR1 is GTSNPN and CDR2 SVGIG (reference sequence). V shed 0 bases, J shed 4 bases, and the junction held 8 bases outside the gene matches. The CDR3 is made up of 15 amino acids. Constant-segment primers and 5'RACE yielded cDNA libraries for TCR alpha and TCR beta, each carrying sample barcodes and UMIs. TCRdb redid the calling of the 5' RACE reads with MiXCR, one entry per CDR3 protein. The repertoire consists of roughly 560,000 distinct CDR3 sequences, with about a fifth occurring once and the leading ten covering roughly an eighth. The source of the sample is a study of T-cell memory formation after mild COVID-19. General study points: Cross-reactive memory apparently joined, as some responding clones appeared in pre-infection memory. Whether second-wave clones peaking at day 37 were SARS-CoV-2 specific went unconfirmed. Largely, contracting CD4+ clones fell within CM and EM, and contracting CD8+ clones within EMRA.

This sequence was found in an adult woman who had mild COVID-19 (a few samples of this study predate the infection). Cell type and time point are not known. Sequenced material: PBMCs or a T cell subset sorted from them (not recorded which). The chain couples TRBV30 to TRBJ2-5; 7 positions match TRBD2. This CDR3 is CAWSVPRGFAETQYF. The CDR3, as DNA: TGTGCCTGGAGTGTACCGCGGGGGTTTGCAGAGACCCAGTACTTC.